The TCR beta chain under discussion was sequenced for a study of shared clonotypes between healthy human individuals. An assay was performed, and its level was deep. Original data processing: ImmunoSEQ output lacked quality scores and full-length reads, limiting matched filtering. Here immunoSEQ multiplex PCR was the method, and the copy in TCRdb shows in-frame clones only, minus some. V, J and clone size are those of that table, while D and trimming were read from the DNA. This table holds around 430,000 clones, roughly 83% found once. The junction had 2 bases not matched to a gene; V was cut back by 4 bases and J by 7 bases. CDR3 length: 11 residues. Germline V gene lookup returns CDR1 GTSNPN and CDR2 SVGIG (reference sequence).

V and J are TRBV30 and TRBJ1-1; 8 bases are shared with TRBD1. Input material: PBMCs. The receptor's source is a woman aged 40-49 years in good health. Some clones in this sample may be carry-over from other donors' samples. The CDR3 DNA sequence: TGTGCCTGGAATGGACAGGGTGAAGCTTTCTTT. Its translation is CAWNGQGEAFF. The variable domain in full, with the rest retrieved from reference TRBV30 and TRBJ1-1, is SQTIHQWPATLVQPVGSPLSLECTVEGTSNPNLYWYRQAAGRGLQLLFYSVGIGQISSEVPQNLSASRPQDRQFILSSKKLLLSDSGFYLCAWNGQGEAFFGQGTRLTVV.